This T cell receptor (beta chain) was identified during a study of identifying expanded T cells in peripheral blood. Study-level findings and limits: Clone count variance between approximately 2-week samples rose with total template count.

CDR1 and CDR2 (germline): SGHVS, FQNEAQ. V shed 1 base, J shed 4 bases, and the junction held 10 bases outside the gene matches. The CDR3 is 17 amino acids. No infections or other immune events were documented during collection. This table comes from immunoSEQ multiplex PCR, and its TCRdb copy is limited to in-frame clones, with some not included. The sample lists some 78,000 clones, 88% occurring once. Worth noting for this clone: Antigen: not known.

The V and J genes are TRBV7-8 and TRBJ1-2, with TRBD1 identical over 9 bases. The TCR was taken from a person between 18 and 75 years old in good health. The specimen was blood. CDR3 sequence reads: CASSLVVGTGSTYGYTF. In DNA form, the CDR3 reads TGTGCCAGCAGCTTAGTGGTTGGGACAGGGAGTACCTATGGCTACACCTTC.